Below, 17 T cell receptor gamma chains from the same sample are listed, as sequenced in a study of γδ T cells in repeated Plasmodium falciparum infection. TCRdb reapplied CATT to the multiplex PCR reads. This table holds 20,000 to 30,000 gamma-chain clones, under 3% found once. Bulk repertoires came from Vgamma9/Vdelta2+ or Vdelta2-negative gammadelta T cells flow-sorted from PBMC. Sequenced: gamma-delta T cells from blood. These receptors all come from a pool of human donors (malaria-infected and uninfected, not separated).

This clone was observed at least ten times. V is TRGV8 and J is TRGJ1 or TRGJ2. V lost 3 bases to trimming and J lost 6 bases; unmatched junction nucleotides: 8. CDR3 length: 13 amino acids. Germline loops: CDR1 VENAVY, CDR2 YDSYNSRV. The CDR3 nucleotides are TGTGCCACCTGGGATTTCCTTTCTTATAAGAAACTCTTT. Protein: CATWDFLSYKKLF.

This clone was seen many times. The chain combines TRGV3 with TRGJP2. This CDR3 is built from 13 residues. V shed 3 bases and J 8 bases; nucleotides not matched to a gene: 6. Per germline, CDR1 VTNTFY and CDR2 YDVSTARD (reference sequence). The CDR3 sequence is CATWDLGDWIKTF. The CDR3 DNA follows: TGTGCCACCTGGGACCTAGGCGATTGGATCAAGACGTTT.

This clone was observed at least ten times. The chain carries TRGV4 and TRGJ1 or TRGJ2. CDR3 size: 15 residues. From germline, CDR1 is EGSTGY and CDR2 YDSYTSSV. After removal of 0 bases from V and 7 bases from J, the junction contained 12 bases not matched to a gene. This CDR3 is CATWDGPGCRYKKLF. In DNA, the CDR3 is TGTGCCACCTGGGATGGGCCGGGGTGTCGATATAAGAAACTCTTT.

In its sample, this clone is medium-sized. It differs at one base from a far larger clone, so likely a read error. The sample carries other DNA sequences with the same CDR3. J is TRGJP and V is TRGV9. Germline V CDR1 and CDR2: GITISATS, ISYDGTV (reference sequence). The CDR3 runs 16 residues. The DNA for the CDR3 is TGTGCCTTGTGGGAGGTGAAAGAGTTGGGCAAAAAGATCAAGGTATTT. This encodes CALWEVKELGKKIKVF.

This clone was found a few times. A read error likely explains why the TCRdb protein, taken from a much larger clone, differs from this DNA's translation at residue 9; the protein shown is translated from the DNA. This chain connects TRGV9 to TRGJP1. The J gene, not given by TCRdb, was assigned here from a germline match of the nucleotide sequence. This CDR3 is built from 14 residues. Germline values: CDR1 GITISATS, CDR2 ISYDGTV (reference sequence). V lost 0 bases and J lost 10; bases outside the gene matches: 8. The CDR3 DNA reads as TGTGCCTTGTGGGAGGTGTCGAAGCCTTGGTTCAAGATATTT. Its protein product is CALWEVSKPWFKIF.

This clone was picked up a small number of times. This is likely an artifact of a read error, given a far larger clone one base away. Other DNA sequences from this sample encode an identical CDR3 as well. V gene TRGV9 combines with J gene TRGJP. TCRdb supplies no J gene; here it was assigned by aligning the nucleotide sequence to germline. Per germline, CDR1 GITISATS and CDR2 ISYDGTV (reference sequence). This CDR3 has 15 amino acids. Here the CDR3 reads CALWEVTSGKKIKVF. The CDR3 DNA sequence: TGTGCCTTGTGGGAGGTGACCTCCGGCAAGAAAATCAAGGTATTT.

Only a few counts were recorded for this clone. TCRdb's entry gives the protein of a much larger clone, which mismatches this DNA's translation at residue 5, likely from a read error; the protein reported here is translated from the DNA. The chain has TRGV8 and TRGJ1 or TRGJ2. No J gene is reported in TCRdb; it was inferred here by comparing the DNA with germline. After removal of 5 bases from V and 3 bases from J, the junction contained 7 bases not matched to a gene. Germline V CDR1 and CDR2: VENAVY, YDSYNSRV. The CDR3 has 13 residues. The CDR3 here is CATWGISYYKKLF. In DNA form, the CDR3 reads TGTGCCACCTGGGGAATTTCTTATTATAAGAAACTCTTT.

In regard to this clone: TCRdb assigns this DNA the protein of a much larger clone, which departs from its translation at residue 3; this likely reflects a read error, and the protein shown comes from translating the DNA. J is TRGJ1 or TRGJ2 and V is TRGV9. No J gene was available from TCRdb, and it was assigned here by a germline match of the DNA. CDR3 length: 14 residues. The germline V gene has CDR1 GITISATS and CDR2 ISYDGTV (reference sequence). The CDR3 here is CASWEVPQPYKKLF. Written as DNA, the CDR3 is TGTGCCTCGTGGGAGGTCCCTCAACCCTATAAGAAACTCTTT.

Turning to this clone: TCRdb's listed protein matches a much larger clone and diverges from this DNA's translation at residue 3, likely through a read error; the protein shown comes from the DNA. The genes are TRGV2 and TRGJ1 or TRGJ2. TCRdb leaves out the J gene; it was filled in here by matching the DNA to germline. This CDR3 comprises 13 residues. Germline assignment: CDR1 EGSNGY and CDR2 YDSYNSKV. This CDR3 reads CAIWDGRGYKKLF. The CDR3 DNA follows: TGTGCCATCTGGGACGGGCGAGGTTATAAGAAACTCTTT.

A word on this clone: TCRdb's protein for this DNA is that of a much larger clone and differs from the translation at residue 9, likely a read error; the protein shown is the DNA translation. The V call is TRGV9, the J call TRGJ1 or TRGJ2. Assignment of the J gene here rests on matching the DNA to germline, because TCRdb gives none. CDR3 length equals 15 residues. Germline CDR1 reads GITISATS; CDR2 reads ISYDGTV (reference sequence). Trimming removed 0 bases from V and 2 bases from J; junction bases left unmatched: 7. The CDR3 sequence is CALWEVGTDYYKKLF. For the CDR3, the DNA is TGTGCCTTGTGGGAGGTGGGGACAGATTATTATAAGAAACTCTTT.

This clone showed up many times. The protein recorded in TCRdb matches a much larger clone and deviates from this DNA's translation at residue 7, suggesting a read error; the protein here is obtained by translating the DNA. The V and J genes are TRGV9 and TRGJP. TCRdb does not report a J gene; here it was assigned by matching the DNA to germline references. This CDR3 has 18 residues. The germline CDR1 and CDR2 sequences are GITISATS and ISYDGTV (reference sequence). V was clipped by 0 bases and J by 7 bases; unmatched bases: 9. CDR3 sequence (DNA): TGTGCCTTGTGGGAGGTGGCCCAATCGGAGTTGGGCAAAAAAATCAAGGTATTT. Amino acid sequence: CALWEVAQSELGKKIKVF.

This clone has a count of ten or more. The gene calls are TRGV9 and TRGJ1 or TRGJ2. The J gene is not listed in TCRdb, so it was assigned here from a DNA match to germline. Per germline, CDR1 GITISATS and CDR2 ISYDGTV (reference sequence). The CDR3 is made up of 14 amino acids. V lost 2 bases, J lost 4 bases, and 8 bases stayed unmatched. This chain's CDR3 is CALWEGTPYYKKLF. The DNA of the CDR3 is TGTGCCTTGTGGGAGGGGACTCCGTATTATAAGAAACTCTTT.

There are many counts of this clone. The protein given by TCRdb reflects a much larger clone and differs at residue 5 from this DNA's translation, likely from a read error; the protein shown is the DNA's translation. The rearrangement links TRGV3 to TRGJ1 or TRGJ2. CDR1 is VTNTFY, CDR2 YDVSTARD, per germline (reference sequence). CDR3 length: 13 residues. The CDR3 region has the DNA TGTGCCACCTGGGGCAGGCAGAATTATAAGAAACTCTTT. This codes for CATWGRQNYKKLF.

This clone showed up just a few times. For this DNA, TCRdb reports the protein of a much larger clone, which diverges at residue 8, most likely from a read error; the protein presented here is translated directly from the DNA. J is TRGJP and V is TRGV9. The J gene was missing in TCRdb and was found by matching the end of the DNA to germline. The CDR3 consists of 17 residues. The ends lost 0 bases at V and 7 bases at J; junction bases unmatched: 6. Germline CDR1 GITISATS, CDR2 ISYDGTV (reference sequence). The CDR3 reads CALWEVTCELGKKIKVF. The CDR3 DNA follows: TGTGCCTTGTGGGAGGTGACTTGTGAGTTGGGCAAAAAAATCAAGGTATTT.

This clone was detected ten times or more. CDR3: CATWDGWFKIF. CDR3 nucleotide sequence: TGTGCCACCTGGGATGGTTGGTTCAAGATATTT. V and J are TRGV4 and TRGJP1. No J gene was available from TCRdb, and it was assigned here by a germline match of the DNA. The CDR3 length is 11 residues. The J segment lost 10 bases and the V segment lost 1 base, leaving 0 bases of the junction unmatched. From germline, CDR1 is EGSTGY and CDR2 YDSYTSSV.

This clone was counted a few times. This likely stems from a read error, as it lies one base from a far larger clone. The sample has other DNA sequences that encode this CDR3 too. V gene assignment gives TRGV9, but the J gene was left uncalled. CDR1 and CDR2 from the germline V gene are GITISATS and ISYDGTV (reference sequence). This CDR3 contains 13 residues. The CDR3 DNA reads TGTGCCTTGTGGGAGGTGCTCGGTTATAAGAAGCTCTTT. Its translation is CALWEVLGYKKLF.

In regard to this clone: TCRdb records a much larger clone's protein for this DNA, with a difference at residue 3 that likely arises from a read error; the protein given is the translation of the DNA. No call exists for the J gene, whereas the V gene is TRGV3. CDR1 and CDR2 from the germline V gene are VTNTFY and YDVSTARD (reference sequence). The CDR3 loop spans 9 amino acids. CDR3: CAIWGPRVF. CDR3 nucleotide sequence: TGTGCCATCTGGGGGCCCCGGGTCTTT.